One sample yielded the 14 T cell receptor beta chains listed below, sequenced in a study of Ad26.COV2.S vaccination and SARS-CoV-2 variants. Libraries were prepared by immunoSEQ multiplex PCR; TCRdb keeps only in-frame clonotypes and omits some of them. The sample consists of hundreds of thousands of clones, 75% to 95% of them appearing once. Sample treatment: over 15 received Ad26.COV2.S at low or high dose, single or two shots; five or six received placebo; per-sample allocation not given. Sampling occurred on day 63 after the first vaccine or placebo injection. This sample comprised peripheral blood, obtained in a trial of Ad26.COV2.S vaccine versus placebo. Receptors were obtained from a person between 18 and 59 years old who received the Ad26.COV2.S COVID-19 vaccine or a placebo.

The V call is TRBV19, the J call TRBJ2-1; the D is unclear. This CDR3 has 15 amino acids. Germline CDR1 and CDR2: LNHDA and SQIVND (reference sequence). V lost 4 bases to trimming and J lost 7 bases, with 17 bases between them. CDR3 DNA: TGTGCCAGTAGTACCGGGCCGTGGGGTGGGAATGAGCAGTTCTTC. The encoded protein is CASSTGPWGGNEQFF.

This clone was observed once. V and J are TRBV27 and TRBJ1-1; D is uncertain. V was trimmed by 4 bases and J by 4 bases, leaving 13 bases between them. The CDR3 consists of 14 residues. Germline V gene data show CDR1 as MNHEY and CDR2 as SMNVEV (reference sequence). CDR3 protein: CASSSTVTVTEAFF. The CDR3 DNA follows: TGTGCCAGCAGTTCCACGGTGACGGTCACTGAAGCTTTCTTT.

The rearrangement uses TRBV6-5 and TRBJ1-2, with no clear D. Germline V CDR1 and CDR2: MNHEY, SVGAGI. Trimming pared 2 bases from V and 8 bases from J, leaving 12 bases between. There are 13 residues in the CDR3. The chain's CDR3 is CASSYHRQGGYTF. CDR3 nucleotides: TGTGCCAGCAGTTACCACCGGCAAGGCGGCTACACCTTC.

On this clone: An end of the junction differs from the germline gene, which may be a read error. This chain uses TRBV19 with TRBJ2-1, with 8 bases aligning to TRBD2. This CDR3 spans 15 amino acids. Germline V gene lookup returns CDR1 LNHDA and CDR2 SQIVND (reference sequence). This chain's CDR3 is CASSLTGRAYNEQFF. The CDR3 DNA follows: TGTGCCAGTAGTTTAACCGGGAGGGCCTATAATGAGCAGTTCTTC.

This clone came up once. V and J are TRBV25-1 and TRBJ2-7; no reliable D call. This CDR3 has 13 residues. The germline V gene encodes CDR1 MGHDK and CDR2 SYGVNS. Trimming stripped 4 bases from V and 2 bases from J, with 9 bases between. CDR3 sequence: CASSAGGAYEQYF. In DNA, the CDR3 is TGTGCCAGCAGTGCCGGCGGCGCCTACGAGCAGTACTTC.

As to this clone: The sample holds other DNA sequences that translate to the same CDR3. This chain connects TRBV9 to TRBJ1-1, with TRBD1 matching over 8 bases. Per the germline V gene, CDR1 is SGDLS and CDR2 is YYNGEE. J was trimmed by 4 bases and V by 2 bases; bases with no gene match: 1. The CDR3 is made up of 13 amino acids. The CDR3 protein is CASSVTGGTEAFF. The CDR3 coding sequence is TGTGCCAGCAGCGTCACAGGGGGCACTGAAGCTTTCTTT.

The chain's CDR3 is CASSLGTSGKVHEQYF. CDR3 coding DNA: TGCGCCAGCAGCCTAGGGACTAGCGGGAAGGTCCACGAGCAGTACTTC. The chain recombines TRBV5-1 with TRBJ2-7; 13 bases agree with TRBD2. CDR1 SGHRS and CDR2 YFSETQ come from the germline V gene. The CDR3 has 16 residues. V lost 4 bases to trimming and J lost 5 bases; unmatched junction nucleotides: 9.

This clone has just one count. The V call is TRBV7-9, the J call TRBJ2-6; D not resolved. This CDR3 has 19 amino acids. V lost 2 bases, J lost 2 bases, and 19 bases lay in between. Germline-derived CDR1 and CDR2 are SEHNR and FQNEAQ (reference sequence). As DNA, the CDR3 is TGTGCCAGCAGCTTATCGGGCCCAGACGTTCTCCCTGGGGCCAACGTCCTGACTTTC. Translation gives CASSLSGPDVLPGANVLTF.

The rearrangement joins TRBV4-1 to TRBJ2-2; 7 positions match TRBD2. Germline V gives CDR1 MGHRA, CDR2 YSYEKL. The CDR3 runs to 16 residues. With V trimmed by 4 bases and J by 5 bases, 10 bases remained unmatched. The CDR3: CASSPHWGGRTGELFF. For the CDR3, the DNA is TGCGCCAGCAGCCCCCATTGGGGGGGTAGAACCGGGGAGCTGTTTTTT.

The chain employs TRBV5-4 and TRBJ2-3; D is possibly TRBD2 (5 bases). The CDR3 loop spans 14 amino acids. Trimming stripped 1 base from V and 7 bases from J, with 13 bases between. Germline V CDR1 and CDR2: SGHNT, YYREEE (reference sequence). The CDR3 loop reads CASSLLPGGYTQYF. As DNA, the CDR3 is TGTGCCAGCAGCTTGCTCCCTGGCGGGTATACGCAGTATTTT.

In its sample, this clone was seen once. The genes are TRBV9 and TRBJ2-1; 10 bases map to TRBD2. The germline gives CDR1 SGDLS, CDR2 YYNGEE. V shed 4 bases, J shed 5 bases, and the junction held 15 bases outside the gene matches. This CDR3 contains 18 residues. CDR3 sequence reads: CASSPRGGSGRADNEQFF. In nucleotides, the CDR3 is TGTGCCAGCAGCCCGAGGGGCGGAAGCGGGAGGGCCGACAATGAGCAGTTCTTC.

This chain joins TRBV27 and TRBJ2-7, with TRBD2 as a possible D gene (6 bases). Trimming pared 6 bases from V and 1 base from J, leaving 13 bases between. The CDR3 is made up of 14 amino acids. Germline loops: CDR1 MNHEY, CDR2 SMNVEV (reference sequence). The CDR3 reads CASSLSGTSYEQYF. CDR3 in DNA: TGTGCCAGCAGCCTTAGCGGCACTTCCTACGAGCAGTACTTC.

The J gene is TRBJ2-3, the V gene TRBV4-2, with 7 bases fitting TRBD2. The CDR3 has 17 amino acids. Germline lookup yields CDR1 LGHNA and CDR2 YNFKEQ. Germline trimming cut 1 base from V and 0 bases from J; bases unmatched to any gene: 7. As DNA, the CDR3 is TGTGCCAGCAGCCAAGGCATAAATAGCGGGAGCACAGATACGCAGTATTTT. Protein product: CASSQGINSGSTDTQYF.

The genes are TRBV7-6 and TRBJ2-2; 10 bases are shared with TRBD2. With 5 bases clipped from V and 3 bases from J, the junction kept 15 bases outside the gene matches. The CDR3 runs 19 residues. Germline CDR1 SGHVS, CDR2 FNYEAQ. CDR3 residues: CASSLMIMEREGHTGELFF. DNA for the CDR3: TGTGCCAGCAGCCTAATGATTATGGAGCGGGAGGGCCACACCGGGGAGCTGTTTTTT.